This entry lists 3 T cell receptor beta chains sequenced from one sample in a study of vaccination effects on CD4 cells after COVID-19. The antigens for these receptors are not known. Expansion of antigen-specific CD4+ T cells with viral peptide pools was carried out by the ViraFEST assay before sequencing. Isolating CD4+ T cells followed less than 11 days of culture. Sequencing was performed with immunoSEQ multiplex PCR; in TCRdb, only in-frame clones are kept and a portion is missing. The data contain around 83,000 clones, roughly 80% of them singletons. Sample: CD4+ T cells from PBMCs cultured with HCoV-229E spike peptides, taken before COVID-19 vaccination. These receptors were obtained from a human donor who received a COVID-19 vaccine.

The chain carries TRBV2 and TRBJ1-2; TRBD1 agrees at 7 bases. V shed 6 bases and J 8 bases; nucleotides not matched to a gene: 6. The CDR3 is 12 residues long. Germline values: CDR1 SNHLY, CDR2 FYNNEI. The CDR3: CASREGARGYTF. The CDR3 region has the DNA TGTGCCAGCAGAGAGGGGGCGCGAGGCTACACCTTC.

This chain joins TRBV29-1 and TRBJ1-3, with 8 bases matching TRBD1. Germline V CDR1 and CDR2: SQVTM, ANQGSEA. V was clipped by 5 bases and J by 4 bases; unmatched bases: 10. This CDR3 spans 15 amino acids. CDR3 nucleotides: TGCAGCGTTCGGACAGGGATACTCTTCGGAAACACCATATATTTT. The encoded protein is CSVRTGILFGNTIYF.

The genes are TRBV7-3 and TRBJ2-1; 9 bases are a match to TRBD1. J gave up 10 bases and V 4 bases, and 11 bases lay outside the gene matches. The CDR3 extends over 15 amino acids. Germline V gives CDR1 SGHTA, CDR2 FQGTGA. CDR3 region: CASSYGTGSLGEQFF. CDR3 in DNA: TGTGCCAGCAGCTATGGGACAGGGAGCTTGGGGGAGCAGTTCTTC.